Each of the 3 T cell receptor beta chains below was sequenced from the same sample in a study of regulatory T cells in long-lasting Graves disease. HTBI primers from iRepertoire and Arm-PCR of CDR3 regions yielded the TCR beta libraries. TCRdb processed the multiplex PCR reads anew with MiXCR; each CDR3 protein has one entry. Of roughly 300,000 distinct CDR3 sequences in the sample, 15% to 20% were seen once. The sample's time point: persistent/refractory GD, antithyroid drugs over 5 years with positive TRAb. Extracted RNA from PBMCs served as the source of the TCR library. The material sequenced was peripheral blood mononuclear cells (PBMCs), taken when the disease was refractory, from a patient treated with antithyroid drugs. Source of these receptors: a female donor with Graves disease.

This clonotype was seen only a few times. The chain uses TRBV30 and TRBJ1-6, with D maybe TRBD1 (5 bases). Germline CDR1 GTSNPN, CDR2 SVGIG (reference sequence). The ends were cut back, 3 bases at V and 8 bases at J, with 14 bases in the middle. The CDR3 is 14 residues long. CDR3 amino acids: CAWRLAGSYSPLHF. As DNA, the CDR3 is TGTGCCTGGAGACTGGCAGGGTCTTATTCACCCCTCCACTTT.

This clonotype has just a few counts. With only one base between it and a far larger clone, this is likely a read error. The chain has TRBV12-3 or TRBV12-4 and TRBJ2-2; the D gene is possibly TRBD2 (5 bases). Trimming pared 4 bases from V and 9 bases from J, leaving 12 bases between. The CDR3 totals 13 residues. CDR3 in DNA: TGTGCCAGCAGTTCCTCGAGGGTGCGGGAGCTGTTTTTT. Translating gives CASSSSRVRELFF.

There are many counts of this clonotype. This chain uses TRBV10-2 with TRBJ1-1, with a possible D match to TRBD1 (5 bases). Germline V lookup: CDR1 WSHSY, CDR2 SAAADI. The ends were cut back, 2 bases at V and 5 bases at J, with 12 bases in the middle. The CDR3 is 14 amino acids. The CDR3 here is CASSEAGKGTEAFF. DNA of the CDR3: TGCGCCAGCAGTGAGGCCGGAAAGGGGACTGAAGCTTTCTTT.